This TCR beta chain was documented in a study of OX40 agonist ivuxolimab in advanced cancers. The CDR3 runs 14 residues. V trimming: 4 bases; J trimming: 0 bases; junction bases outside the gene matches: 4. CDR1 SGHRS and CDR2 YFSETQ come from the germline V gene. The table came from immunoSEQ multiplex PCR; TCRdb's copy has only in-frame clones and leaves some out. The table includes 30,000 to 35,000 clones, about 90% detected once. The specimen comprised CD4+ or CD8+ T cells sorted from blood, sampled in a trial of the OX40 agonist ivuxolimab. The sequence was collected from an adult with an advanced solid tumor such as melanoma, head and neck, liver or kidney cancer. V and J are TRBV5-1 and TRBJ2-7; the match to TRBD1 covers 7 bases. The CDR3 reads CASSPWDSSYEQYF. Here the CDR3 DNA reads TGCGCCAGCAGCCCCTGGGACAGCTCCTACGAGCAGTACTTC.